A selection of T cell receptor beta chains follows, all from one sample in a study of T cells in Graves' hyperthyroidism and ophthalmopathy. TCRdb processed the multiplex PCR reads anew with MiXCR; each CDR3 protein has one entry. Among more than 500,000 distinct CDR3 sequences, approximately 49% were seen once, and the ten largest hold 44%. Sequenced sample: peripheral blood or thyroid tissue (not recorded which). Every receptor here comes from an adult woman with Graves' disease, either hyperthyroidism or ophthalmopathy (not recorded which). Each CDR3 is given with its conserved first and last residue. Fields, in order: V gene, J gene, D gene, clone size, CDR3 protein, CDR3 DNA. A D gene is named only where the DNA matches it firmly. Where a row states a size, it is once, few, many or the class of an expanded clone; other rows omit it.

TRBV2	TRBJ1-6	-	-	CARADTTYNSPLHF	TGTGCTAGAGCGGACACCACCTATAATTCACCCCTCCACTTT
TRBV20-1	TRBJ1-1	TRBD1	-	CSALRDSGVNTEAFF	TGCAGTGCTCTCCGGGACAGCGGAGTGAACACTGAAGCTTTCTTT
TRBV7-2	TRBJ2-5	-	-	CASRRENQETQYF	TGTGCCAGCAGACGGGAGAACCAAGAGACCCAGTACTTC
TRBV7-2	TRBJ2-5	TRBD2	-	CASTGGGIQETQYF	TGTGCCAGCACTGGCGGGGGGATCCAAGAGACCCAGTACTTC
TRBV2	TRBJ2-1	TRBD2	-	CASQGLAGRNEQFF	TGTGCCAGCCAAGGACTAGCGGGAAGGAATGAGCAGTTCTTC
TRBV10-3	TRBJ2-7	TRBD2	-	CAISEVGTSDLAYEQYF	TGTGCCATCAGTGAAGTTGGGACTAGCGACCTAGCTTACGAGCAGTACTTC
TRBV7-7	TRBJ2-2	-	many	CASSSTSTGELFF	TGTGCTAGCAGCTCGACTAGTACCGGGGAGCTGTTTTTT
TRBV4-1	TRBJ1-5	-	few	CASSLEADQPQHF	TGCGCCAGCAGCTTGGAAGCCGATCAGCCCCAGCATTTT
TRBV20-1	TRBJ1-2	-	many	CSVRKRSYGYTF	TGCAGTGTCAGGAAAAGGAGTTATGGCTACACCTTC
TRBV5-1	TRBJ1-2	-	many	CASSPWTANYGYTF	TGCGCCAGCAGCCCTTGGACAGCTAACTATGGCTACACCTTC
TRBV20-1	TRBJ1-6	-	many	CSARPGGRGRNSPLHF	TGCAGTGCTAGACCTGGGGGCAGGGGTCGGAATTCACCCCTCCACTTT
TRBV29-1	TRBJ1-3	-	many	CSVEMHSGNTIYF	TGCAGCGTTGAAATGCACTCTGGAAACACCATATATTTT
TRBV7-2	TRBJ2-7	TRBD2	few	CASSSVGLAGEEQYF	TGTGCCAGCAGCTCCGTCGGACTAGCGGGAGAGGAGCAGTACTTC
TRBV14	TRBJ1-6	-	-	CASSQDYGGNSPLHF	TGTGCCAGCAGCCAAGACTACGGAGGTAATTCACCCCTCCACTTT
TRBV30	TRBJ1-1	-	once	CAWSVNRDSQTFF	TGTGCCTGGAGTGTGAACAGGGATAGCCAGACTTTCTTT
TRBV29-1	TRBJ1-2	TRBD1	-	CSVARTGESGYTF	TGCAGCGTGGCCCGGACAGGGGAGAGTGGCTACACCTTC
TRBV6-6	TRBJ2-7	TRBD2	many	CASSNSAGGPYEQYF	TGTGCCAGCAGCAACTCAGCGGGAGGGCCGTACGAGCAGTACTTC
TRBV10-3	TRBJ2-6	-	few	CAISEYGSSGANVLTF	TGTGCCATCAGTGAATACGGGAGCTCTGGGGCCAACGTCCTGACTTTC
TRBV7-2	TRBJ1-5	-	-	CASSNQGRGQPQHF	TGTGCCAGCAGCAATCAGGGTCGTGGGCAGCCCCAGCATTTT
TRBV5-1	TRBJ1-5	-	few	CASSLDLGSQPQHF	TGCGCCAGCAGCTTGGATCTCGGGTCACAGCCCCAGCATTTT
TRBV7-2	TRBJ2-5	-	-	CASSRLTGTQYF	TGTGCCAGCAGCCGCCTTACAGGGACCCAGTACTTC
TRBV29-1	TRBJ1-3	-	many	CSATVWGNTIYF	TGCAGCGCGACAGTTTGGGGAAACACCATATATTTT
TRBV20-1	TRBJ2-3	TRBD2	-	CSARDRLAGSTDTQYF	TGCAGTGCTAGAGATCGTCTAGCGGGGAGCACAGATACGCAGTATTTT
TRBV7-2	TRBJ1-6	TRBD1	-	CASSRQGATPLHF	TGTGCCAGCAGCAGACAGGGAGCGACACCCCTCCACTTT
TRBV20-1	TRBJ2-2	-	many	CSARDPRIDTGELFF	TGCAGTGCTAGAGATCCGCGAATAGACACCGGGGAGCTGTTTTTT
TRBV4-2	TRBJ2-7	-	few	CASSQEAGSSYEQYF	TGTGCCAGCAGCCAAGAAGCCGGCAGCTCCTACGAGCAGTACTTC
TRBV5-1	TRBJ1-1	-	once	CASSFGEGGTEAFF	TGCGCCAGCAGCTTCGGGGAGGGTGGTACTGAAGCTTTCTTT
TRBV6-5	TRBJ2-7	TRBD1	few	CASSRGQGTSYEQYF	TGTGCCAGCAGCAGGGGACAGGGGACTTCCTACGAGCAGTACTTC
TRBV29-1	TRBJ2-3	-	many	CSVVFAGGATDTQYF	TGCAGCGTTGTATTCGCGGGTGGGGCCACAGATACGCAGTATTTT
TRBV15	TRBJ2-5	-	-	CATDPLEGNFQETQYF	TGTGCCACCGACCCACTTGAGGGCAATTTCCAAGAGACCCAGTACTTC
TRBV7-2	TRBJ1-5	-	many	CASSLLESQPQHF	TGTGCCAGCAGCTTACTTGAAAGCCAGCCCCAGCATTTT
TRBV7-9	TRBJ1-4	-	few	CASSLGTHSNGYLGEKLFF	TGTGCCAGCAGCTTAGGCACCCACAGTAACGGGTATCTCGGTGAAAAACTGTTTTTT
TRBV3-1	TRBJ1-4	-	few	CASSQDPARVLNEKLFF	TGTGCCAGCAGCCAAGATCCGGCTCGGGTCCTTAATGAAAAACTGTTTTTT
TRBV5-5	TRBJ2-5	-	many	CASSGSSLGRETQYF	TGTGCCAGCAGCGGAAGCTCACTCGGGAGAGAGACCCAGTACTTC
TRBV15	TRBJ1-3	-	many	CATSGAVRRDTIYF	TGTGCCACCAGCGGGGCGGTACGGAGGGACACCATATATTTT